The 6 T cell receptor beta chains listed next were all sequenced from one sample in a study of cytomegalovirus exposure and HLA in healthy donors. PCR primers comprised 60 Vbeta and 13 Jbeta primers. Assay used: immunoSEQ multiplex PCR; TCRdb lists only in-frame clones, some missing. The sample yields 98,000 or so clones, around three quarters seen once. Sequencing used PBMCs. These receptors were taken from a human donor in good health.

The rearrangement links TRBV28 to TRBJ2-4; 9 bases agree with TRBD2. Germline V gene sequence: CDR1 MDHEN, CDR2 SYDVKM. The CDR3 totals 16 residues. V trimming: 7 bases; J trimming: 1 base; junction bases outside the gene matches: 8. The chain's CDR3 is CASNERGAGAKNIQYF. The CDR3 DNA is TGTGCCAGCAATGAGCGGGGGGCGGGGGCCAAAAACATTCAGTACTTC.

In the case of this clone: The same CDR3 arises from other DNA sequences in this sample as well. The chain uses TRBV12-5 and TRBJ2-2; tentative D call: TRBD2 (5 bases). The CDR3 has 19 amino acids. CDR1 is LGHNT and CDR2 is FRNRAP in the germline V gene. V shed 6 bases and J shed 6 bases, with 29 bases lying between them. Here the CDR3 DNA reads TGTGCTAGTGGCTTGCTGACGGGATCCGTGACTCTGTGGTCCGGGGAGCTGTTTTTT. Protein product: CASGLLTGSVTLWSGELFF. Filled out from reference TRBV12-5 and TRBJ2-2, the complete variable domain reads DARVTQTPRHKVTEMGQEVTMRCQPILGHNTVFWYRQTMMQGLELLAYFRNRAPLDDSGMPKDRFSAEMPDATLATLKIQPSEPRDSAVYFCASGLLTGSVTLWSGELFFGEGSRLTVL.

J is TRBJ2-7 and V is TRBV4-3; weak D call: TRBD1 (5 bases). Deletions cut 3 bases from V and 3 bases from J, with 6 bases between. Germline lookup yields CDR1 LGHNA and CDR2 YSLEER. The CDR3 has 12 amino acids. The CDR3 coding sequence is TGCGCCAGCAGCCAGCAGGGCTACGAGCAGTACTTC. As protein: CASSQQGYEQYF.

V gene TRBV6-1 combines with J gene TRBJ1-5, with 7 bases matching TRBD1. The ends lost 0 bases at V and 1 base at J; junction bases unmatched: 0. The CDR3 has 15 amino acids. CDR1 and CDR2 from the germline V gene are MNHNS and SASEGT. In nucleotides, the CDR3 is TGTGCCAGCAGTGAAGCAGGGGGCAGCAATCAGCCCCAGCATTTT. Its translation: CASSEAGGSNQPQHF.

The sample holds one count of this clone. The gene calls are TRBV6-1 and TRBJ2-1; 10 nucleotides match TRBD2. CDR3 length: 15 residues. V was clipped by 6 bases and J by 4 bases; unmatched bases: 6. Germline CDR1 reads MNHNS; CDR2 reads SASEGT. As DNA, the CDR3 is TGTGCCAGCAGAGTGACTAGCGGGTTTTACAATGAGCAGTTCTTC. The encoded protein is CASRVTSGFYNEQFF.

The chain employs TRBV5-4 and TRBJ2-7; 8 bases align to TRBD2. CDR3 length: 17 residues. The germline V gene encodes CDR1 SGHNT and CDR2 YYREEE (reference sequence). J gave up 0 bases and V 4 bases, and 12 bases lay outside the gene matches. CDR3 protein: CASSPAGGGSLSYEQYF. CDR3 nucleotide sequence: TGTGCCAGCAGCCCGGCCGGGGGGGGAAGCCTCTCCTACGAGCAGTACTTC.